Shown below are 28 T cell receptor beta chains from a single sample sequenced in a study of T cells in localized non-small cell lung cancer. Measured with immunoSEQ multiplex PCR; TCRdb has only the in-frame clones, and not every one. The data hold approximately 2,500 clones, with approximately 22% observed a single time. The sample here was lung tumor tissue, taken before any cancer treatment. These receptors all stem from a man aged 40 to 75 with stage II lung adenocarcinoma.

This chain connects TRBV28 to TRBJ2-7; possible D gene TRBD1, 5 bases. CDR3 length: 13 amino acids. V lost 6 bases, J lost 1 base, and 10 bases lay in between. Germline lookup yields CDR1 MDHEN and CDR2 SYDVKM. CDR3 sequence reads: CASRLPGSYEQYF. CDR3 DNA sequence: TGTGCCAGCAGGCTACCAGGGTCCTACGAGCAGTACTTC.

CDR3 residues: CASSRDGGLGNTIYF. The CDR3 DNA sequence: TGTGCCAGCAGCCGAGACGGGGGCCTTGGAAACACCATATATTTT. The rearrangement uses TRBV11-3 and TRBJ1-3; D perhaps matches TRBD1 (6 bases). V gave up 5 bases and J gave up 3 bases, with 14 bases separating them. The CDR3 has 15 residues. Germline loops: CDR1 SGHNT, CDR2 YENEEA.

Only a few counts were recorded for this clone. This rearrangement joins TRBV9 to TRBJ2-2, with D tentatively TRBD2 (6 bases). The CDR3 has 15 residues. Trimming took off 2 bases at V and 4 bases at J, with 12 bases between the two ends. Germline loops: CDR1 SGDLS, CDR2 YYNGEE. CDR3 loop: CASSVTAGPTGELFF. CDR3 nucleotide sequence: TGTGCCAGCAGCGTGACGGCGGGGCCCACCGGGGAGCTGTTTTTT.

The genes are TRBV11-3 and TRBJ1-4; no firm D call. Germline V gene sequence: CDR1 SGHNT, CDR2 YENEEA. The CDR3 spans 15 residues. Trimming cost V 3 bases and J 6 bases, with 14 bases left between them. The DNA of the CDR3 is TGTGCCAGCAGCTTGGCTGGAGGAAAGTATGAAAAACTGTTTTTT. Amino acid sequence: CASSLAGGKYEKLFF.

This clone was seen a handful of times. The J gene is TRBJ1-1, the V gene TRBV19; TRBD1 matches 9 bases. The CDR3 length is 16 residues. Germline V gives CDR1 LNHDA, CDR2 SQIVND (reference sequence). V trimming: 3 bases; J trimming: 1 base; junction bases outside the gene matches: 6. The CDR3 loop is CASSIEQGAWNTEAFF. As DNA, the CDR3 is TGTGCCAGTAGTATCGAACAGGGGGCCTGGAACACTGAAGCTTTCTTT.

The chain links TRBV15 to TRBJ2-3; D remains unclear. The V end lost 1 base, the J end lost 4 bases, and 12 bases lay between the germline ends. The CDR3 is 15 amino acids. CDR1 is LNHNV, CDR2 YYDKDF, per germline (reference sequence). CDR3 sequence reads: CATSRAESSADTQYF. Here the CDR3 DNA reads TGTGCCACCAGCAGAGCTGAGAGCTCGGCAGATACGCAGTATTTT.

This clone was seen a few times. The V call is TRBV11-3, the J call TRBJ1-2; 9 bases match TRBD1. Per germline, CDR1 SGHNT and CDR2 YENEEA. The CDR3 is 16 amino acids. The ends lost 4 bases at V and 3 bases at J; junction bases unmatched: 9. The CDR3 bases are TGTGCCAGCAGCTCCATTGGGACAGGGCCTTACTATGGCTACACCTTC. Protein product: CASSSIGTGPYYGYTF.

This clone ranks as medium-sized (0.01 to 0.1%). V gene TRBV9 combines with J gene TRBJ1-5, with 8 positions matching TRBD1. Germline trimming cut 6 bases from V and 7 bases from J; bases unmatched to any gene: 12. The germline V gene encodes CDR1 SGDLS and CDR2 YYNGEE. CDR3 size: 15 residues. In DNA, the CDR3 is TGTGCCAGCACGCCGGGAGACAGGGGTCGGCAGCCCCAGCATTTT. Encoded protein: CASTPGDRGRQPQHF.

The chain employs TRBV6-8 and TRBJ1-1, with TRBD1 identical over 7 bases. The CDR3 runs 12 residues. Trimming removed 11 bases from V and 6 bases from J; junction bases left unmatched: 9. The germline V gene has CDR1 MNHGY and CDR2 SAAAGT. CDR3 region: CALTGDWAEAFF. The CDR3 bases are TGTGCCCTTACAGGGGATTGGGCTGAAGCTTTCTTT.

The chain is built from TRBV6-1 and TRBJ2-3; D possibly uses TRBD1 or TRBD2 (5 bases each). Per germline, CDR1 MNHNS and CDR2 SASEGT. This CDR3 contains 14 residues. Trimming shortened V by 0 bases and J by 1 base, and 5 bases separated the two germline ends. Here the CDR3 reads CASSEAGGTDTQYF. CDR3 nucleotide sequence: TGTGCCAGCAGTGAAGCGGGGGGCACAGATACGCAGTATTTT.

J is TRBJ2-7 and V is TRBV19; D is perhaps TRBD2 (5 bases). Germline V gene data show CDR1 as LNHDA and CDR2 as SQIVND (reference sequence). The CDR3 sequence is 12 residues long. Trimming stripped 4 bases from V and 6 bases from J, with 10 bases between. The CDR3 region is CASSRIRGEQYF. The CDR3 DNA is TGTGCCAGTAGTAGAATCCGGGGCGAGCAGTACTTC.

The V call is TRBV5-1, the J call TRBJ2-3, with TRBD2 matching 8 bases. The germline V gene encodes CDR1 SGHRS and CDR2 YFSETQ. After removal of 1 base from V and 5 bases from J, the junction contained 6 bases not matched to a gene. This CDR3 has 15 residues. CDR3 sequence (DNA): TGCGCCAGCAGCTTGTTATCGGGGGGGAGAGATACGCAGTATTTT. This sequence encodes CASSLLSGGRDTQYF.

This rearrangement joins TRBV6-8 to TRBJ1-6; 9 bases are a match to TRBD1. The germline V gene has CDR1 MNHGY and CDR2 SAAAGT. V trimming: 2 bases; J trimming: 8 bases; junction bases outside the gene matches: 10. CDR3 length equals 17 residues. CDR3 DNA sequence: TGTGCCAGCAGTTACCCACGGACAGGGGTAAAATATTCACCCCTCCACTTT. Translated, it gives CASSYPRTGVKYSPLHF.

V and J are TRBV11-3 and TRBJ2-5, with 9 bases aligning to TRBD2. The CDR3 extends over 15 amino acids. V dropped 8 bases and J dropped 5; count of bases not matched to a gene: 12. Germline CDR1 and CDR2: SGHNT and YENEEA. The chain's CDR3 is CASGLKRGVLETQYF. CDR3 nucleotide sequence: TGTGCCAGCGGTCTGAAGCGGGGGGTTCTGGAGACCCAGTACTTC. Using reference TRBV11-3 and TRBJ2-5 for the parts outside the CDR3, the full variable domain is EAGVVQSPRYKIIEKKQPVAFWCNPISGHNTLYWYLQNLGQGPELLIRYENEEAVDDSQLPKDRFSAERLKGVDSTLKIQPAELGDSAVYLCASGLKRGVLETQYFGPGTRLLVL.

The genes are TRBV9 and TRBJ2-3; possibly TRBD1 or TRBD2 for D (5 bases each). With 2 bases removed from V and 2 bases from J, the gap between germline ends came to 9 bases. The length of the CDR3 is 14 residues. CDR1 and CDR2 from the germline V gene are SGDLS and YYNGEE. In DNA, the CDR3 is TGTGCCAGCAGCGTCCGGGACCTCACAGATACGCAGTATTTT. This codes for CASSVRDLTDTQYF.

V gene TRBV9 combines with J gene TRBJ1-2, with a possible D match to TRBD1 (6 bases). Looked up from germline, CDR1 is SGDLS and CDR2 is YYNGEE. Trimming took off 5 bases at V and 4 bases at J, with 12 bases between the two ends. CDR3 size: 13 residues. The CDR3 bases are TGTGCCAGCAGTGACCCGGACAGCTATGGCTACACCTTC. Protein: CASSDPDSYGYTF.

The gene calls are TRBV19 and TRBJ1-4; 8 bases agree with TRBD1. This CDR3 has 17 residues. The ends lost 8 bases at V and 0 bases at J; junction bases unmatched: 11. Per the germline V gene, CDR1 is LNHDA and CDR2 is SQIVND (reference sequence). The CDR3 sequence: CASYDRGSGATNEKLFF. The CDR3 coding sequence is TGTGCCAGTTATGACAGGGGATCGGGGGCAACTAATGAAAAACTGTTTTTT. The entire variable domain, with the rest obtained from reference TRBV19 and TRBJ1-4, is as follows: DGGITQSPKYLFRKEGQNVTLSCEQNLNHDAMYWYRQDPGQGLRLIYYSQIVNDFQKGDIAEGYSVSREKKESFPLTVTSAQKNPTAFYLCASYDRGSGATNEKLFFGSGTQLSVL.

This clone is medium-sized within its sample. The junction and the germline gene differ at one end; a read error may be behind it. The chain uses TRBV11-3 and TRBJ2-6; the D gene is possibly TRBD2 (7 bases). The CDR3 covers 19 residues. Germline V gene data show CDR1 as SGHNT and CDR2 as YENEEA. CDR3 sequence (DNA): TGTGCTAGCAGCTTAGTCGCGGGAGACCCAGGGGCTGGGGCCAACGTCCTGACTTTC. It yields the protein CASSLVAGDPGAGANVLTF. Based on the CDR3 plus reference TRBV11-3 and TRBJ2-6, the full variable domain is EAGVVQSPRYKIIEKKQPVAFWCNPISGHNTLYWYLQNLGQGPELLIRYENEEAVDDSQLPKDRFSAERLKGVDSTLKIQPAELGDSAVYLCASSLVAGDPGAGANVLTFGAGSRLTVL.

The chain carries TRBV6-8 and TRBJ2-1; 9 bases map to TRBD1. The V gene end was trimmed by 0 bases and the J gene end by 6 bases; junction bases not matched to a gene: 0. Germline CDR1 is MNHGY and CDR2 is SAAAGT. CDR3 length equals 14 residues. For the CDR3, the DNA is TGTGCCAGCAGTTACTCGACAGGGGGCAATGAGCAGTTCTTC. Its protein is CASSYSTGGNEQFF.

V and J are TRBV9 and TRBJ2-3, with 9 bases identical to TRBD2. Germline CDR1 and CDR2: SGDLS and YYNGEE. The V and J ends lost 4 bases and 0 bases, in that order; junction bases with no gene match: 9. This CDR3 region has 17 residues. Here the CDR3 reads CASSPLGAGGSTDTQYF. CDR3 coding DNA: TGTGCCAGCAGCCCACTGGGGGCGGGGGGGAGCACAGATACGCAGTATTTT. Together with reference TRBV9 and TRBJ2-3, the CDR3 gives the full variable domain: DSGVTQTPKHLITATGQRVTLRCSPRSGDLSVYWYQQSLDQGLQFLIQYYNGEERAKGNILERFSAQQFPDLHSELNLSSLELGDSALYFCASSPLGAGGSTDTQYFGPGTRLTVL.

J is TRBJ1-4 and V is TRBV11-3, with 7 nucleotides matching TRBD1. V dropped 3 bases and J dropped 6; count of bases not matched to a gene: 7. CDR1 is SGHNT, CDR2 YENEEA, per germline. The CDR3 has 15 amino acids. The CDR3 coding sequence is TGTGCCAGCAGCTTCTCGACAGGGCGGTATGAAAAACTGTTTTTT. This codes for CASSFSTGRYEKLFF.

In this sample, this clone turned up a few times. The chain uses TRBV6-1 and TRBJ1-2; D not certain. Trimming left V 1 base short and J 1 base short, with 10 bases between. CDR3 length: 15 amino acids. The V gene's germline CDR1 is MNHNS and CDR2 SASEGT. CDR3: CASSEGGNRNYGYTF. The CDR3 bases are TGTGCCAGCAGTGAAGGTGGAAACCGTAACTATGGCTACACCTTC.

This clone was counted between two and nine times. The V and J genes are TRBV19 and TRBJ2-5, with TRBD2 identical over 9 bases. Germline CDR1 LNHDA, CDR2 SQIVND (reference sequence). CDR3 length: 16 amino acids. J gave up 1 base and V 4 bases, and 7 bases lay outside the gene matches. The CDR3 bases are TGTGCCAGTAGTACCCCAACTAGCGGGTTCCAAGAGACCCAGTACTTC. This sequence encodes CASSTPTSGFQETQYF. The full variable domain, rest sourced from reference TRBV19 and TRBJ2-5, is DGGITQSPKYLFRKEGQNVTLSCEQNLNHDAMYWYRQDPGQGLRLIYYSQIVNDFQKGDIAEGYSVSREKKESFPLTVTSAQKNPTAFYLCASSTPTSGFQETQYFGPGTRLLVL.

This rearrangement joins TRBV5-1 to TRBJ1-1; 8 positions agree with TRBD1. From germline, CDR1 is SGHRS and CDR2 YFSETQ. V lost 6 bases, J lost 1 base, and 5 bases stayed unmatched. This CDR3 spans 14 amino acids. The CDR3 here is CASNRGNPNTEAFF. For the CDR3, the DNA is TGCGCCAGCAACAGGGGGAACCCGAACACTGAAGCTTTCTTT.

This clone is medium-sized in the sample. Here the CDR3 DNA reads TGTGCCAGCCACCCCCCAGGACAGAGAGCGCCCGGGGAGCTGTTTTTT. As protein: CASHPPGQRAPGELFF. The rearrangement joins TRBV6-8 to TRBJ2-2, with a weak D call TRBD1 (6 bases). V was pared by 8 bases and J by 6 bases, with 22 bases between. The germline CDR1 and CDR2 sequences are MNHGY and SAAAGT. CDR3 size: 16 residues.

The J gene is TRBJ2-6, the V gene TRBV25-1; D remains ambiguous. CDR3 length: 13 residues. Trimming stripped 3 bases from V and 12 bases from J, with 12 bases between. Germline CDR1 and CDR2: MGHDK and SYGVNS. CDR3 in amino acids: CASSDPASTVLTF. The CDR3 bases are TGTGCCAGCAGTGACCCGGCCTCCACCGTCCTGACTTTC.

This sequence joins TRBV5-1 and TRBJ1-1; D is uncertain. The CDR3 spans 15 residues. CDR1 is SGHRS, CDR2 YFSETQ, per germline. Trimming pared 3 bases from V and 0 bases from J, leaving 12 bases between. This chain's CDR3 is CASSSLGQLNTEAFF. The CDR3 nucleotides read TGCGCCAGCAGCTCGCTTGGCCAACTGAACACTGAAGCTTTCTTT.

A few counts support this clone. This chain joins TRBV28 and TRBJ2-7; possible D gene TRBD1, 5 bases. The CDR3 has 14 amino acids. Germline lookup yields CDR1 MDHEN and CDR2 SYDVKM. Trimming left V 3 bases short and J 2 bases short, with 11 bases between. The CDR3 DNA is TGTGCCAGCAGTTTCCGCAGGGCCCCCTACGAGCAGTACTTC. Amino acid sequence: CASSFRRAPYEQYF.